Listed here are 2 T cell receptor beta chains from one sample, sequenced in a study of OX40 agonist ivuxolimab in advanced cancers. The protocol was immunoSEQ multiplex PCR, while the TCRdb copy is restricted to in-frame clones and leaves out a portion. The top ten hold about 44% of the sample, which has about 27,000 clones, less than 90% seen once. This sample comprised CD4+ or CD8+ T cells sorted from blood, obtained in a trial of the OX40 agonist ivuxolimab. Receptor source: an adult with an advanced solid tumor such as melanoma, head and neck, liver or kidney cancer.

CDR3 sequence: CASSLDSYSNQPQHF. CDR3 nucleotides: TGTGCCAGCAGCCTTGACTCTTATAGCAATCAGCCCCAGCATTTT. V gene TRBV5-5 combines with J gene TRBJ1-5; D is unclear. With 4 bases removed from V and 0 bases from J, the gap between germline ends came to 11 bases. The CDR3 has 15 residues. Germline CDR1 reads SGHKS; CDR2 reads YYEKEE (reference sequence). Drawing the rest from reference TRBV5-5 and TRBJ1-5, the complete variable domain is DAGVTQSPTHLIKTRGQQVTLRCSPISGHKSVSWYQQVLGQGPQFIFQYYEKEERGRGNFPDRFSARQFPNYSSELNVNALLLGDSALYLCASSLDSYSNQPQHFGDGTRLSIL.

The chain carries TRBV29-1 and TRBJ2-3; TRBD1 aligns across 7 bases. Germline values: CDR1 SQVTM, CDR2 ANQGSEA. The ends lost 1 base at V and 1 base at J; junction bases unmatched: 11. The CDR3 sequence is 17 residues long. The CDR3 DNA reads TGCAGCGTTGAAGTGGACAGGACGTTTTCTGGCACAGATACGCAGTATTTT. Its protein product is CSVEVDRTFSGTDTQYF.